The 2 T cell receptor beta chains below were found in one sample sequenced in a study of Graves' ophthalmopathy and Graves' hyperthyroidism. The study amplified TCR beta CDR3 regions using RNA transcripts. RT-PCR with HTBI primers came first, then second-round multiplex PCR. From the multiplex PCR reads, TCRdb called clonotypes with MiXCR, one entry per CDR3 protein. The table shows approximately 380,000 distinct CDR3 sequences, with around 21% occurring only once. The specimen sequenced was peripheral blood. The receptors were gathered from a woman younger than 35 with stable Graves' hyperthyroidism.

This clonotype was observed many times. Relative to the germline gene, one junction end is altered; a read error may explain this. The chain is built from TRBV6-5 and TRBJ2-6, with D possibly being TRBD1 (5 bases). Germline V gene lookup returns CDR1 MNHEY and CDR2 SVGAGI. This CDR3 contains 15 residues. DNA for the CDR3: TGTGCCAGCAGTATTCGAAGGTCTGGGGCCAACGTCCTGACCTTC. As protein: CASSIRRSGANVLTF.

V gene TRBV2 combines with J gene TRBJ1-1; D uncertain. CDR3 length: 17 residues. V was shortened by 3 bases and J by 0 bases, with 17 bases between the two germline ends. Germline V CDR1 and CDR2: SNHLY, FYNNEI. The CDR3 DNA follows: TGTGCCAGCAGTGAGGTCCGCTACTTTGGGCTGAACACTGAAGCTTTCTTT. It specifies CASSEVRYFGLNTEAFF.